This TCR beta chain emerged from a study of blood T cell repertoires in COVID-19. Overall study: Donors in the United States, Italy and Spain gave samples during acute or convalescent COVID-19. In each case, the material was cDNA or gDNA derived from T cells, B-cell-depleted T cells, or PBMCs.

Authors' data handling: Estimation of nucleated cell counts was performed using reference gene primer amplification. This table comes from immunoSEQ multiplex PCR, and its TCRdb copy is limited to in-frame clones, with some not included. V and J calls and clone size come straight from that table; D and trimming were deduced from the DNA. Of about 72,000 clones in the sample, 82% were seen once. This sequence was found in a human donor in a cohort sampled during active COVID-19. The sequencing sample was made of peripheral blood.

CDR3 coding DNA: TGTGCCAGCAGTTACTCTTTTCCCAACGAGCAGTACTTC. Its protein product is CASSYSFPNEQYF. The chain uses TRBV6-6 and TRBJ2-7, with D unresolved. CDR3 length: 13 residues. Germline V lookup: CDR1 MNHNY, CDR2 SVGAGI (reference sequence). Trimming stripped 0 bases from V and 5 bases from J, with 8 bases between.